Sequencing of this T cell receptor (beta chain) was carried out in a study of identical twins. Overall study findings and caveats: In drawing conclusions, the study used cross-sectional statistical analysis and did not follow the same donors. For monozygotic twins, models underestimated out-of-frame TCR alpha sharing.

Using its own MiXCR run on the 5' RACE reads, TCRdb lists one record per CDR3 protein. The sample comprises some 260,000 distinct CDR3 sequences, more than 12% of which are singletons, and around 9.5% rests with the top ten. On this clonotype: What it binds is not known.

The CDR3 extends over 13 amino acids. Germline V CDR1 and CDR2: SEHNR, FQNEAQ (reference sequence). Deletions cut 3 bases from V and 5 bases from J, with 9 bases between. The sequenced sample was memory (CD45RO+) T cells sorted from blood. This receptor was obtained from a young woman in good health. V and J are TRBV7-9 and TRBJ2-3; D not certain. The CDR3 DNA reads TGTGCCAGCAGCTTTTCTATTGAAGATACGCAGTATTTT. Its translation: CASSFSIEDTQYF.